This record concerns one T cell receptor (beta chain) sequence. Its target is not known. The data stem from a study of ipilimumab plus nivolumab after autologous stem cell transplantation. Study-wide background: Patients received a median of roughly 5 ipilimumab and about 8 nivolumab doses. Points from the study as a whole: The authors say TCR, Treg and microbiome findings warrant further study.

Trimming removed 0 bases from V and 5 bases from J; junction bases left unmatched: 15. In germline, CDR1 is LGHNA, CDR2 YSLEER. The CDR3 extends over 19 amino acids. Starting 14 to 28 days after autologous transplant, ipilimumab 1 mg/kg was given. Dosing: nivolumab 3 mg/kg IV, weeks 1, 4, 7, 10, then every two weeks to week 26. Clones were read by immunoSEQ multiplex PCR, and TCRdb kept only the in-frame ones, dropping some. Of approximately 84,000 clones in the sample, nearly 85% were seen once. This specimen was PBMCs, taken in a trial of ipilimumab plus nivolumab as post-transplant consolidation. The V and J genes are TRBV4-3 and TRBJ2-7; 11 positions match TRBD2. The clonotype comes from a male donor with diffuse large B-cell lymphoma. The CDR3 bases are TGCGCCAGCAGCCAAGAGCTCATCGGTAGCGGGGGGGCCCTCGACGAGCAGTACTTC. Residues: CASSQELIGSGGALDEQYF.